Detailed here is one T cell receptor (beta chain). Its target antigen remains unknown. There are no base qualities to consult, and no much larger clone falls within one base. This entry is derived from a study of CD4 T cells in relation to SARS-CoV-2 and coronaviruses (dated by TCRdb to the early 2020s). About the study as a whole: Patient-derived lymphoblastoid cell lines were used to map the HLA restriction of shared crossreactive spike epitopes. Memory CD4+ T cell crossreactivity between SARS-CoV-2 and common cold coronavirus spike proteins was assessed at the TCR clonotype level in the study. The Adaptive Biotechnologies TCR-sequencing kit was used for samples from a few pre-COVID donors and for the naive versus memory experiments, whereas the other data were Illumina-based. Expansion assays from other donors in the study were sequenced with a different, Illumina-based TCR-beta assay. Here is what the overall study found, with its caveats: Because the crossreactivity analysis focused on spike protein, crossreactivity against other viral proteins was not assessed. Crossreactive clones showed significantly weaker SARS-CoV-2-driven expansion than monoreactive clones, consistent with antigenic imprinting. Small numbers of patients and of tested TCRs limited the study. Because no donor provided both pre-pandemic and post-infection samples, tracing the source of pre-existing responses was limited. Naive versus memory sequencing indicated that memory recall responses, rather than primary responses primed during culture, are detected by the assay. About 60% of donors had memory CD4+ clonotypes that crossrecognized SARS-CoV-2 and at least one common cold coronavirus spike.

V is shortened by 4 bases, J by 0 bases, and the region joining them spans 12 bases. From the cysteine up to the phenylalanine, the CDR3 has a length of 16 residues. Only CDR3 DNA remains: 48 bases, in frame from the first base. From the germline V gene, CDR1 is KGHDR and CDR2 is SFDVKD. CD4+ T cells from unexposed donors were collected before the COVID-19 pandemic (2011-2018). Naive and memory CD4+ T cells were separated from cryopreserved PBMCs through CD4 enrichment, which was followed by EasySep naive CD4+ T cell enrichment. The leukapheresis product for the unexposed donors was obtained through commercial purchase. Ficoll-Paque PLUS gradient centrifugation was used to isolate PBMCs from leukapheresis product or whole blood. PBMCs were either used fresh in the expansion assay or cryopreserved at -140 degrees C. The QIAamp Micro DNA Kit was used to extract genomic DNA from the CD4+ T cells. Deep-resolution immunoSEQ TCR-beta sequencing was performed on DNA from uncultured naive and memory CD4+ T cells. On the authors' methods: During preprocessing, nonproductive sequences were removed, along with CDR3s that did not begin with C, did not end with F or W, or were shorter than 7 amino acids. Cultured and uncultured naive and memory CD4+ repertoires were searched for previously identified spike- and CEF-reactive CDR3s. CDR3 homology was quantified as pairwise Levenshtein distance, calculated with the stringdist R package after three terminal residues were trimmed from each end. TCRdb stores this immuneACCESS table with in-frame sequences only. Part of the clones is absent; in the studies checked, under half of the shortfall reflects unresolved V genes, and no reason is known for the rest. The DNA gave D and trimming, while V, J and clone size come from that table. Here the sample has about 70,000 clones; 85% to 90% occur a single time. Clones ranked in the top ten supply over 1.5% of the sample.

The rearrangement combines TRBV24-1 with TRBJ1-5; a tentative D call is TRBD1 (6 bases match). The sequenced sample was memory CD4+ T cells from PBMCs. The cell subset or site label, read with the paper, signifies: memory (non-naive) CD4+ T cells. The source is a human donor in good health. The DNA sequence is given as TGTGCCACCAGTGACAGCAAGGGGGTTAGCAATCAGCCCCAGCATTTT. This sequence encodes CATSDSKGVSNQPQHF.